The TCR beta chain described here comes from a study of T cell repertoires in cytomegalovirus infection. Study-wide points: In two of eight donors, the top clonotype was HLA-C-restricted CMV-specific.

The CDR3 consists of 14 residues. V was clipped by 5 bases and J by 2 bases; unmatched bases: 5. CDR1 and CDR2 from the germline V gene are SGHVS and FQNEAQ. Ten or more counts support this clonotype. The antigen remains undetermined. From the reads, TCRdb called clonotypes with MiXCR, one entry per CDR3 protein. The profile shows more than 45,000 distinct CDR3 sequences, 33% of them singletons. The sequence was collected from a human donor in good health (CMV status not recorded). Some clones in this sample may be carry-over from other donors' samples. The specimen was PBMCs, sequenced either directly or after in vitro stimulation (not recorded which). The chain joins TRBV7-8 to TRBJ2-7; 8 bases align to TRBD1. In DNA form, the CDR3 reads TGTGCCAGCAGCCCGGACAGGGAAGCCTACGAGCAGTACTTC. Translated: CASSPDREAYEQYF.